The rows below give T cell receptor beta chains drawn from one sample of a study of blood T cell dynamics during melanoma immunotherapy. The assay was immunoSEQ multiplex PCR, and TCRdb's table has in-frame clones only and misses some. The repertoire consists of 15,000 to 20,000 clones, with 85% to 95% occurring once and the leading ten covering 0.21%. Material: effector memory CD8+ T cells from blood, obtained from a patient treated with checkpoint blockade. Every receptor here comes from a human donor with melanoma. Each CDR3 is given with its conserved first and last residue. The order of the fields is clone size, J gene, V gene, D gene, CDR3 DNA, CDR3 protein. A D gene is named only where the DNA matches it firmly. Size tells how often a clone was seen (once, few, many) or the class of an expanded clone, and some rows leave it out.

once | TRBJ2-7 | TRBV28 | NA | TGTGCCAGCAGTTTATGGCGGGTGAGCTCCTACGAGCAGTACTTC | CASSLWRVSSYEQYF
NA | TRBJ1-3 | TRBV6-5 | NA | TGTGCCAGCAGTTTGTCGGAATCTGGAAACACCATATATTTT | CASSLSESGNTIYF
once | TRBJ2-7 | TRBV7-9 | NA | TGTGCCAGCAGCTCGGTCTACGAGCAGTACTTC | CASSSVYEQYF
NA | TRBJ2-3 | TRBV7-9 | NA | TGTGCCAGCAGCCGCCTGGCAGATACGCAGTATTTT | CASSRLADTQYF
NA | TRBJ1-1 | TRBV2 | NA | TGTGCCAGCAGTGAACAAGGAAGGGACACTGAAGCTTTCTTT | CASSEQGRDTEAFF
NA | TRBJ2-7 | TRBV6-5 | TRBD1 | TGTGCCAGCAGGAATAACAGGGGCAGCTCCTACGAGCAGTACTTC | CASRNNRGSSYEQYF
NA | TRBJ2-1 | TRBV29-1 | NA | TGCAGCGTTGAAGAGGACTACAATGAGCAGTTCTTC | CSVEEDYNEQFF
NA | TRBJ1-1 | TRBV6-1 | NA | TGTGCCAGCAGTTCTTTAACTGAAGCTTTCTTT | CASSSLTEAFF
NA | TRBJ1-6 | TRBV28 | TRBD1 | TGTGCCAGCAGAGACAGGGGGCTAAATAATTCACCCCTCCACTTT | CASRDRGLNNSPLHF
few | TRBJ2-4 | TRBV2 | TRBD1 | TGTGCCAGCAGTCAACAGGGGGCCAAAAACATTCAGTACTTC | CASSQQGAKNIQYF
NA | TRBJ2-3 | TRBV11-3 | TRBD2 | TGTGCCAGCAGTTGGGGAGGGGATACGCAGTATTTT | CASSWGGDTQYF
NA | TRBJ2-7 | TRBV29-1 | NA | TGCAGCGTTGGGGGAGACGAGCAGTACTTC | CSVGGDEQYF
NA | TRBJ1-6 | TRBV10-3 | TRBD1 | TGTGCCATCACCCTACTGCGGGACAGGGCTTATAATTCACCCCTCCACTTT | CAITLLRDRAYNSPLHF
NA | TRBJ2-3 | TRBV9 | NA | TGTGCCAGCAGCGAAGCGGTTAGCACAGATACGCAGTATTTT | CASSEAVSTDTQYF
NA | TRBJ1-2 | TRBV28 | NA | TGTGCCAGCAGTTCGTCCAGGGCCGGGGGCTATGGCTACACCTTC | CASSSSRAGGYGYTF
NA | TRBJ2-7 | TRBV5-1 | NA | TGCGCCAGCAGCGGCATGGAGCTCGAGCAGTACTTC | CASSGMELEQYF